The source of this T cell receptor (beta chain) is a study of identical twins. This clonotype was seen repeatedly, ten times or more. The CDR3 loop spans 14 amino acids. V was cut by 2 bases and J by 3 bases, with 8 bases left in between. Germline assignment: CDR1 MNHEY and CDR2 SVGAGI. TCRdb reanalysed the 5' RACE reads using MiXCR and keeps one entry per CDR3 protein. Altogether about 290,000 distinct CDR3 sequences are present, roughly 9.7% being singletons, with the ten largest covering approximately 7%. The sample was also reused in another study, on yellow fever vaccine responses in identical twins.

The origin of this receptor is a woman under 30 in good health. The specimen was CD8+ T cells sorted from blood. V is TRBV6-5 and J is TRBJ1-5; TRBD1 is a possible D gene (5 bases). The CDR3 sequence: CASSYDSYNQPQHF. CDR3 DNA: TGTGCCAGCAGTTACGACAGCTACAATCAGCCCCAGCATTTT.